One T cell receptor (beta chain) is described in this entry. This sample is part of a study of shared clonotypes between healthy human individuals. Across the whole study: Aged 18 to 49, the donors were two women and a few men.

The table came from immunoSEQ multiplex PCR; TCRdb's copy has only in-frame clones and leaves some out. The repertoire holds 2.5 million or so clones, with around 94% as singletons. V lost 3 bases and J 1 base, leaving 16 bases between the germline ends. Germline V gene sequence: CDR1 SEHNR, CDR2 FQNEAQ (reference sequence). The CDR3 is made up of 17 amino acids. The sequence was obtained from a man aged 18 to 35 in good health. Sequenced sample: naive CD4+ T cells sorted from blood. Described subset: CD45RA+ positively selected. The V and J genes are TRBV7-9 and TRBJ2-1; D may be TRBD2 (6 bases). CDR3 bases: TGTGCCAGCAGCTTCGCTCCACTAGCATCATCCTACAATGAGCAGTTCTTC. Its translation: CASSFAPLASSYNEQFF.